This passage covers 8 T cell receptor beta chains from one sample sequenced in a study of human T cells and chemical hapten exposure. Stated time point: patch test 3, about 24 weeks after DPC sensitization. As to treatment: therapeutic diphenylcyclopropenone sensitization with weekly scalp DPC. TCRdb re-called the RACE reads with MiXCR, one entry per CDR3 protein. Found here are 50,000 to 60,000 distinct CDR3 sequences, around 12% of them singletons; the top ten hold roughly 2.3%. The material sequenced was whole blood, taken in connection with sensitization to the hapten diphenylcyclopropenone (DPC). The source is a man aged 30 to 39 with alopecia areata. Some clones in this sample may be carry-over from other donors' samples.

This rearrangement joins TRBV7-2 to TRBJ2-6; maybe TRBD2 (6 bases). The germline V and J ends were trimmed by 0 bases and 13 bases, with 10 bases remaining between them. Germline values: CDR1 SGHTA, CDR2 FQGNSA. This CDR3 contains 13 residues. The CDR3 DNA follows: TGTGCCAGCAGCTTAGCGTGGGAGGAAGTCCTGACTTTC. As protein: CASSLAWEEVLTF.

Ten or more counts support this clonotype. The chain is built from TRBV19 and TRBJ2-3; 9 bases are a match to TRBD1. V shed 5 bases and J 4 bases; nucleotides not matched to a gene: 10. This CDR3 region has 16 residues. The germline gives CDR1 LNHDA, CDR2 SQIVND (reference sequence). This CDR3 reads CASSSPGTGPADTQYF. As DNA, the CDR3 is TGTGCCAGTAGTTCCCCCGGGACAGGGCCGGCAGATACGCAGTATTTT.

This clonotype was seen at least ten times. The V gene is TRBV20-1, the J gene TRBJ1-3, with D unclear. Germline V lookup: CDR1 DFQATT, CDR2 SNEGSKA (reference sequence). There are 16 residues in the CDR3. Trimming shortened V by 1 base and J by 0 bases, and 13 bases separated the two germline ends. This CDR3 reads CSARAAGTSSGNTIYF. DNA for the CDR3: TGCAGTGCTAGAGCCGCCGGAACCTCCTCTGGAAACACCATATATTTT.

This clonotype was counted many times. The V gene is TRBV11-3, the J gene TRBJ1-2; tentative D call: TRBD1 (5 bases). Trimming removed 2 bases from V and 5 bases from J, with 15 bases in between. Looked up from germline, CDR1 is SGHNT and CDR2 is YENEEA. The CDR3 runs to 15 residues. The CDR3 DNA follows: TGTGCCAGCAGCTTAACCCGGTCCGGGGGGTATGGCTACACCTTC. Its protein product is CASSLTRSGGYGYTF.

This clonotype turned up a few times. The J gene is TRBJ2-2, the V gene TRBV7-9, with a possible D match to TRBD1 (6 bases). The V end lost 10 bases, the J end lost 0 bases, and 12 bases lay between the germline ends. Germline-derived CDR1 and CDR2 are SEHNR and FQNEAQ (reference sequence). There are 14 residues in the CDR3. Here the CDR3 DNA reads TGTGCCACAACCGGGACATCGAACACCGGGGAGCTGTTTTTT. The encoded protein is CATTGTSNTGELFF.

In its sample, this clonotype was seen many times. The chain is built from TRBV30 and TRBJ2-7; 9 nucleotides match TRBD2. Trimming at V came to 2 bases and at J to 3 bases, leaving 5 bases not matched to a gene. Germline V gives CDR1 GTSNPN, CDR2 SVGIG (reference sequence). The CDR3 totals 14 residues. DNA of the CDR3: TGTGCCTGGAGTACGGATAGCGGGGGCTACGAGCAGTACTTC. Protein: CAWSTDSGGYEQYF.

This clonotype appeared a few times. This rearrangement joins TRBV6-5 to TRBJ1-5, with 7 bases fitting TRBD1. Germline CDR1 MNHEY, CDR2 SVGAGI. The CDR3 is 19 amino acids. J was trimmed by 1 base and V by 0 bases; bases with no gene match: 12. The CDR3 DNA reads TGTGCCAGCAGTTACTCGACCCCAACAGGGGTGTACAGCAATCAGCCCCAGCATTTT. Amino acids: CASSYSTPTGVYSNQPQHF.

The chain joins TRBV11-2 to TRBJ2-5; 7 bases are a match to TRBD2. The CDR3 is 15 amino acids. Germline values: CDR1 SGHAT, CDR2 FQNNGV. J lost 2 bases, V lost 3 bases, and 6 bases had no gene match. The CDR3 region has the DNA TGTGCCAGCAGCTTGGGGAGGGTCCCACAAGAGACCCAGTACTTC. This codes for CASSLGRVPQETQYF. Drawing the rest from reference TRBV11-2 and TRBJ2-5, the complete variable domain is EAGVAQSPRYKIIEKRQSVAFWCNPISGHATLYWYQQILGQGPKLLIQFQNNGVVDDSQLPKDRFSAERLKGVDSTLKIQPAKLEDSAVYLCASSLGRVPQETQYFGPGTRLLVL.